This T cell receptor beta chain was found in a study of blood T cell repertoires in COVID-19. Whole-study context: The study drew acute and convalescent COVID-19 samples from the United States, Italy and Spain. The cDNA or gDNA used as material had been derived from T cells, B-cell-depleted T cells, or PBMCs.

This clone was seen only once. Trimming cost V 5 bases and J 8 bases; bases outside gene matches: 7. Per the germline V gene, CDR1 is SGHAT and CDR2 is FQNNGV. The CDR3 totals 13 residues. Per the original methods: Amplification from reference gene primers served as the basis for estimated nucleated cell counts. This table comes from immunoSEQ multiplex PCR, and its TCRdb copy is limited to in-frame clones, with some not included. V and J calls and clone size are as listed in that table; D and trimming were resolved from the DNA. The repertoire has 90,000 to 100,000 clones, 65% to 85% of them found once; the top ten carry around 2%.

The material sequenced was peripheral blood. The chain recombines TRBV11-2 with TRBJ1-2, with 8 bases lining up with TRBD1. The TCR sequence derives from a man between 65 and 80 years old with active or convalescent COVID-19. This CDR3 is CASSLYRGVGYTF. CDR3 nucleotide sequence: TGTGCCAGCAGCCTTTACAGGGGGGTAGGCTACACCTTC. The variable domain in full, completed from reference TRBV11-2 and TRBJ1-2, reads EAGVAQSPRYKIIEKRQSVAFWCNPISGHATLYWYQQILGQGPKLLIQFQNNGVVDDSQLPKDRFSAERLKGVDSTLKIQPAKLEDSAVYLCASSLYRGVGYTFGSGTRLTVV.